These 27 T cell receptor beta chains were all obtained from the same sample, sequenced in a study of cytomegalovirus exposure and HLA in healthy donors. The PCR contained 60 Vbeta and 13 Jbeta primers. Assay: immunoSEQ multiplex PCR; the TCRdb copy retains only in-frame clones and omits some. This sample yields 250,000 to 300,000 clones, of which about 93% are seen a single time; less than 2% belongs to the top ten. Sequenced: PBMCs. The receptor source for this set is a girl aged 2-15 years in good health and CMV-seronegative.

This chain links TRBV10-1 with TRBJ1-1; D call uncertain. Germline V gene data show CDR1 as WNHNN and CDR2 as SYGVQD (reference sequence). Trimming shortened V by 0 bases and J by 5 bases, and 7 bases separated the two germline ends. The CDR3 consists of 13 residues. In DNA form, the CDR3 reads TGCGCCAGCAGTGAGTCCTCACGGACTGAAGCTTTCTTT. Its protein product is CASSESSRTEAFF.

The rearrangement links TRBV29-1 to TRBJ2-5; 10 positions agree with TRBD2. Looked up from germline, CDR1 is SQVTM and CDR2 is ANQGSEA. This CDR3 spans 16 amino acids. J lost 5 bases, V lost 8 bases, and 17 bases had no gene match. The CDR3 loop is CSIGGASGSRVETQYF. As DNA, the CDR3 is TGCAGCATAGGGGGGGCTAGCGGGAGTAGGGTGGAGACCCAGTACTTC.

V and J are TRBV29-1 and TRBJ2-5; a possible D gene is TRBD2 (7 bases). CDR3 length: 12 amino acids. CDR1 is SQVTM, CDR2 ANQGSEA, per germline. Trimming took off 6 bases at V and 5 bases at J, with 13 bases between the two ends. Here the CDR3 reads CSVLQGGETQYF. CDR3 bases: TGCAGCGTCCTACAGGGAGGGGAGACCCAGTACTTC.

The chain uses TRBV11-2 and TRBJ2-7; 8 bases agree with TRBD1. There are 13 residues in the CDR3. Germline-derived CDR1 and CDR2 are SGHAT and FQNNGV. V was clipped by 4 bases and J by 3 bases; unmatched bases: 2. The CDR3 protein is CASSYGQGYEQYF. The CDR3 nucleotides are TGTGCCAGCAGCTACGGACAGGGCTACGAGCAGTACTTC.

This chain uses TRBV5-1 with TRBJ2-7; 8 positions match TRBD1. The V and J ends lost 1 base and 5 bases, in that order; junction bases with no gene match: 5. This CDR3 is 14 amino acids long. The germline gives CDR1 SGHRS, CDR2 YFSETQ. CDR3 sequence (DNA): TGCGCCAGCAGCTTGACCCGGACAGGGAACGAGCAGTACTTC. It encodes CASSLTRTGNEQYF. Based on the CDR3 plus reference TRBV5-1 and TRBJ2-7, the full variable domain is KAGVTQTPRYLIKTRGQQVTLSCSPISGHRSVSWYQQTPGQGLQFLFEYFSETQRNKGNFPGRFSGRQFSNSRSEMNVSTLELGDSALYLCASSLTRTGNEQYFGPGTRLTVT.

The rearrangement joins TRBV10-2 to TRBJ1-6, with no clear D. The CDR3 loop spans 14 amino acids. CDR1 and CDR2 from the germline V gene are WSHSY and SAAADI. The V and J ends lost 8 bases and 8 bases respectively, with 16 bases between them. The CDR3 spells CASVAASADSPLHF. The CDR3 DNA reads as TGCGCCAGCGTGGCAGCTTCAGCGGATTCACCCCTCCACTTT.

This rearrangement joins TRBV25-1 to TRBJ2-1; 8 positions agree with TRBD1. This CDR3 contains 16 residues. The V segment lost 4 bases and the J segment 4 bases; nucleotides outside the gene matches: 9. Germline CDR1 reads MGHDK; CDR2 reads SYGVNS. The DNA of the CDR3 is TGTGCCAGCAGTGGTGGACAGGGCGGGTTTTACAATGAGCAGTTCTTC. This sequence encodes CASSGGQGGFYNEQFF.

The genes are TRBV7-3 and TRBJ2-3; 11 bases line up with TRBD2. The J segment lost 3 bases and the V segment lost 2 bases, leaving 4 bases of the junction unmatched. CDR1 and CDR2 from the germline V gene are SGHTA and FQGTGA. This CDR3 is 16 amino acids long. CDR3 sequence (DNA): TGTGCCAGCAGCTTACTGGGACTAGCGGTTACAGATACGCAGTATTTT. Translated, it gives CASSLLGLAVTDTQYF.

The V call is TRBV18, the J call TRBJ1-1; 7 bases match TRBD1. Per germline, CDR1 KGHSH and CDR2 LQKENI. This CDR3 contains 18 residues. The ends lost 4 bases at V and 1 base at J; junction bases unmatched: 15. CDR3 bases: TGTGCCAGCTCACTACGGGACAGCCGGGGGCTTGGGAACACTGAAGCTTTCTTT. Encoded protein: CASSLRDSRGLGNTEAFF.

As concerns this clone: Other DNA sequences within the sample encode an identical CDR3. The rearrangement joins TRBV5-6 to TRBJ1-2; TRBD1 matches 8 bases. The CDR3 length is 16 residues. Germline V lookup: CDR1 SGHDT, CDR2 YYEEEE. V trimming: 4 bases; J trimming: 7 bases; junction bases outside the gene matches: 15. CDR3 in amino acids: CASSGGQGYLTGGYTF. The CDR3 DNA reads TGTGCCAGCAGCGGAGGACAGGGTTACCTAACGGGTGGCTACACCTTC.

The chain recombines TRBV5-1 with TRBJ1-1; D uncertain. Germline V CDR1 and CDR2: SGHRS, YFSETQ. The CDR3 runs 12 residues. V lost 4 bases and J lost 4, with 8 bases in between. CDR3 nucleotide sequence: TGCGCCAGCAGCAGTGCCGGCACTGAAGCTTTCTTT. It yields the protein CASSSAGTEAFF.

CDR3 DNA: TGTGCCACCAACCCAGGGGGCACTGAAGCTTTCTTT. This codes for CATNPGGTEAFF. This rearrangement joins TRBV2 to TRBJ1-1; TRBD1 matches 7 bases. V gave up 10 bases and J gave up 4 bases; unmatched junction bases: 6. This CDR3 comprises 12 residues. Germline CDR1 SNHLY, CDR2 FYNNEI.

This clone has only one observation. The J gene is TRBJ2-5, the V gene TRBV27, with TRBD2 as a possible D gene (5 bases). The V gene lost 5 bases and the J gene lost 0 bases, with 16 bases spanning the gap. The germline V gene encodes CDR1 MNHEY and CDR2 SMNVEV (reference sequence). This CDR3 has 16 residues. The CDR3 DNA is TGTGCCAGCAGTCCACTGGGCGGGCGCGACCAAGAGACCCAGTACTTC. Its protein product is CASSPLGGRDQETQYF.

The chain employs TRBV28 and TRBJ1-6; 10 bases match TRBD1. The CDR3 sequence is 14 residues long. J gave up 9 bases and V 3 bases, and 2 bases lay outside the gene matches. CDR1 is MDHEN and CDR2 is SYDVKM in the germline V gene. The DNA of the CDR3 is TGTGCCAGCAGTTTCGACAGGGGGCTTTCACCCCTCCACTTT. This gives the protein CASSFDRGLSPLHF.

The gene calls are TRBV10-2 and TRBJ2-1, with 12 bases lining up with TRBD2. Trimming took 3 bases from V and 8 from J; bases not matched to a gene: 11. Per germline, CDR1 WSHSY and CDR2 SAAADI. The CDR3 runs to 17 residues. CDR3 sequence reads: CASSDSELAGGGDEQFF. The CDR3 nucleotides are TGCGCCAGCAGTGATTCCGAACTAGCGGGGGGTGGCGATGAGCAGTTCTTC.

The CDR3 reads CASSQQRSTPTDTQYF. CDR3 in DNA: TGTGCCAGCAGCCAACAGCGGTCCACCCCCACAGATACGCAGTATTTT. The chain carries TRBV7-9 and TRBJ2-3, with D possibly matching TRBD2 (5 bases). Germline CDR1 is SEHNR and CDR2 is FQNEAQ (reference sequence). V was shortened by 5 bases and J by 2 bases, with 17 bases between the two germline ends. The CDR3 totals 16 residues.

The V call is TRBV12-5, the J call TRBJ2-1; no reliable D call. This CDR3 has 12 residues. V was clipped by 5 bases and J by 3 bases, with 5 bases between them. Germline V lookup: CDR1 LGHNT, CDR2 FRNRAP. CDR3 sequence reads: CASGPGYNEQFF. The CDR3 DNA reads as TGTGCTAGTGGTCCCGGCTACAATGAGCAGTTCTTC.

V usage is TRBV7-2 and J usage is TRBJ1-1; D is undetermined. Trimming removed 6 bases at V and 1 base at J, with 9 bases between. The CDR3 totals 13 residues. Germline V gives CDR1 SGHTA, CDR2 FQGNSA. CDR3 sequence (DNA): TGTGCCAGCAGACTGCAGGCGAACACTGAAGCTTTCTTT. The encoded protein is CASRLQANTEAFF. Full variable domain (missing parts from reference TRBV7-2 and TRBJ1-1): GAGVSQSPSNKVTEKGKDVELRCDPISGHTALYWYRQSLGQGLEFLIYFQGNSAPDKSGLPSDRFSAERTGGSVSTLTIQRTQQEDSAVYLCASRLQANTEAFFGQGTRLTVV.

The rearrangement joins TRBV7-6 to TRBJ2-1; 10 bases agree with TRBD2. V lost 3 bases to trimming and J lost 4 bases; unmatched junction nucleotides: 6. The CDR3 has 16 residues. Germline lookup yields CDR1 SGHVS and CDR2 FNYEAQ. CDR3 coding DNA: TGTGCCAGCAGCTTGGATTCTAGCGGGAGTTACAATGAGCAGTTCTTC. Translated, it gives CASSLDSSGSYNEQFF.

The rearrangement links TRBV4-1 to TRBJ1-2; TRBD1 agrees at 8 bases. This CDR3 comprises 15 residues. V lost 5 bases to trimming and J lost 5 bases; unmatched junction nucleotides: 10. Germline CDR1 MGHRA, CDR2 YSYEKL. This CDR3 is CASSSGQAPSYGYTF. CDR3 DNA sequence: TGCGCCAGCAGCTCGGGACAGGCCCCCTCGTATGGCTACACCTTC.

CDR3 sequence: CASSLGTYEQYF. The DNA of the CDR3 is TGTGCCAGCAGCTTAGGTACTTACGAGCAGTACTTC. The V gene is TRBV7-8, the J gene TRBJ2-7; D unclear. The germline V and J ends were trimmed by 1 base and 4 bases, with 5 bases remaining between them. In germline, CDR1 is SGHVS, CDR2 FQNEAQ. The CDR3 runs 12 residues.

V and J are TRBV11-2 and TRBJ2-1; 8 positions match TRBD2. V lost 3 bases, J lost 7 bases, and 5 bases stayed unmatched. Germline CDR1 and CDR2: SGHAT and FQNNGV. CDR3 length equals 14 residues. The CDR3 DNA sequence: TGTGCCAGCAGCTTTAGCGGGGATTCAAATGAGCAGTTCTTC. It is translated as CASSFSGDSNEQFF.

This clone was seen more than once but under ten times. V is TRBV5-4 and J is TRBJ2-3; 7 bases line up with TRBD2. The CDR3 runs to 16 residues. Germline assignment: CDR1 SGHNT and CDR2 YYREEE (reference sequence). V was clipped by 3 bases and J by 0 bases; unmatched bases: 7. The DNA of the CDR3 is TGTGCCAGCAGCTCCCCTAGCGGAGCTAGCACAGATACGCAGTATTTT. Protein: CASSSPSGASTDTQYF.

The chain recombines TRBV9 with TRBJ2-1; the match to TRBD2 covers 8 bases. This CDR3 comprises 15 residues. Unmatched junction bases numbered 3, after V lost 0 bases and J lost 4 bases. CDR1 SGDLS and CDR2 YYNGEE come from the germline V gene. The CDR3 bases are TGTGCCAGCAGCGTAGTCCCTAGCGGGTACAATGAGCAGTTCTTC. Protein: CASSVVPSGYNEQFF.

V gene TRBV5-4 combines with J gene TRBJ2-1; 8 bases fit TRBD2. Germline CDR1 reads SGHNT; CDR2 reads YYREEE (reference sequence). The CDR3 runs 16 residues. V was clipped by 4 bases and J by 2 bases; unmatched bases: 8. CDR3 loop: CASSVLSGTTYNEQFF. For the CDR3, the DNA is TGTGCCAGCAGCGTGCTTAGCGGGACAACCTACAATGAGCAGTTCTTC. Looking up the rest from reference TRBV5-4 and TRBJ2-1 gives the full variable domain: ETGVTQSPTHLIKTRGQQVTLRCSSQSGHNTVSWYQQALGQGPQFIFQYYREEENGRGNFPPRFSGLQFPNYSSELNVNALELDDSALYLCASSVLSGTTYNEQFFGPGTRLTVL.

The table lists this clone with a count of one. This chain links TRBV2 with TRBJ2-2; D is ambiguous. With 7 bases removed from V and 1 base from J, the gap between germline ends came to 13 bases. The CDR3 loop spans 15 amino acids. Germline-derived CDR1 and CDR2 are SNHLY and FYNNEI. CDR3 in amino acids: CASTRDRVNTGELFF. The CDR3 bases are TGTGCCAGCACCCGCGATAGAGTGAACACCGGGGAGCTGTTTTTT.

The chain combines TRBV5-8 with TRBJ1-2; tentative D call: TRBD1 (6 bases). Deletions cut 0 bases from V and 7 bases from J, with 13 bases between. The CDR3 runs 14 residues. CDR1 and CDR2 (germline): SGHTS, YDEGEE. CDR3 coding DNA: TGTGCCAGCAGCTTGGGGCCAGGGGTTGGTGGCTACACCTTC. Its translation: CASSLGPGVGGYTF.